This is a list of T cell receptor beta chains from one sample in a study of cytomegalovirus exposure and HLA in healthy donors. Measured with immunoSEQ multiplex PCR; TCRdb has only the in-frame clones, and not every one. The sample lists a few hundred thousand clones, roughly nine tenths occurring once. The sequencing input was PBMCs. The origin of the receptors is a man younger than 35 in good health and CMV-seropositive. The CDR3 runs from the conserved cysteine through the conserved F or W. Each record gives: J gene, clone size, V gene, D gene, CDR3 protein, CDR3 DNA. A D gene is named only where the DNA matches it firmly. Rows give clone size only sometimes, using once, few, many, or a class for an expanded clone.

TRBJ2-3 | NA | TRBV5-1 | NA | CASYRDSGTDTQYF | TGCGCCAGCTACCGGGACTCCGGCACAGATACGCAGTATTTT
TRBJ1-2 | few | TRBV9 | NA | CASSVVKAGYTF | TGTGCCAGCAGCGTAGTAAAGGCTGGCTACACCTTC
TRBJ2-1 | NA | TRBV15 | TRBD2 | CATSRDHSGGGREQFF | TGTGCCACCAGCAGAGATCATAGCGGGGGTGGTAGGGAGCAGTTCTTC
TRBJ2-7 | NA | TRBV5-1 | NA | CASSLGQGPREQYF | TGCGCCAGCAGCTTAGGCCAGGGCCCCAGGGAGCAGTACTTC
TRBJ1-1 | NA | TRBV14 | NA | CASSQYAVPMNTEAFF | TGTGCCAGCAGCCAGTACGCCGTACCCATGAACACTGAAGCTTTCTTT
TRBJ1-2 | few | TRBV25-1 | NA | CASSERTGGYTF | TGTGCCAGCAGTGAACGGACGGGTGGCTACACCTTC
TRBJ2-7 | once | TRBV29-1 | TRBD1 | CSVSTGNGPYEQYF | TGCAGCGTGTCGACAGGGAACGGGCCCTACGAGCAGTACTTC
TRBJ2-1 | NA | TRBV2 | TRBD2 | CASSERLAGVLRNEQFF | TGTGCCAGCAGTGAGAGGCTAGCGGGAGTATTGAGGAATGAGCAGTTCTTC
TRBJ2-7 | few | TRBV28 | TRBD1 | CASSSTGTGSYEQYF | TGTGCCAGCAGCAGTACCGGGACAGGATCCTACGAGCAGTACTTC
TRBJ2-7 | NA | TRBV28 | NA | CASSPSVPGITYEQYF | TGTGCCAGCAGTCCATCAGTCCCCGGTATTACCTACGAGCAGTACTTC
TRBJ2-7 | NA | TRBV7-8 | TRBD2 | CASSWATSGSYEQYF | TGTGCCAGCAGCTGGGCGACTAGCGGCTCCTACGAGCAGTACTTC
TRBJ1-2 | NA | TRBV5-6 | NA | CASSLASPWGYTF | TGTGCCAGCAGCTTGGCCAGTCCGTGGGGCTACACCTTC
TRBJ1-2 | NA | TRBV27 | NA | CASSFLGLKSYTF | TGTGCCAGCAGTTTTCTAGGGTTGAAATCCTACACCTTC
TRBJ1-5 | NA | TRBV4-1 | NA | CASSPGEGRNQPQHF | TGCGCCAGCAGCCCGGGGGAGGGGAGGAATCAGCCCCAGCATTTT
TRBJ1-1 | NA | TRBV6-5 | TRBD1 | CASRWTGDSYTEAFF | TGTGCCAGCAGATGGACAGGGGATTCCTACACTGAAGCTTTCTTT
TRBJ1-4 | NA | TRBV2 | NA | CASSWTANRREKLFF | TGTGCCAGCAGTTGGACAGCAAACCGAAGGGAAAAACTGTTTTTT
TRBJ1-1 | NA | TRBV5-4 | NA | CASSLGDQYTEAFF | TGTGCCAGCAGCTTGGGGGACCAGTACACTGAAGCTTTCTTT
TRBJ2-1 | NA | TRBV7-2 | TRBD1 | CASRGQGSYNEQFF | TGTGCCAGCAGGGGACAGGGCTCCTACAATGAGCAGTTCTTC
TRBJ2-1 | NA | TRBV28 | NA | CASSLSQRNNEQFF | TGTGCCAGCAGTTTATCGCAGCGTAACAATGAGCAGTTCTTC
TRBJ2-7 | NA | TRBV28 | NA | CASSLSGTYEQYF | TGTGCCAGCAGTTTATCGGGGACCTACGAGCAGTACTTC
TRBJ2-7 | NA | TRBV19 | TRBD1 | CASSAGTAYSYEQYF | TGTGCCAGTAGTGCCGGGACAGCGTACTCCTACGAGCAGTACTTC
TRBJ2-1 | NA | TRBV27 | NA | CASKRGARVSYNEQFF | TGTGCCAGCAAACGGGGGGCTCGCGTCTCCTACAATGAGCAGTTCTTC
TRBJ2-2 | NA | TRBV5-1 | TRBD2 | CASNRLADNTGELFF | TGCGCCAGTAATCGCCTAGCGGATAACACCGGGGAGCTGTTTTTT
TRBJ1-5 | NA | TRBV2 | NA | CASSEIGGRRQPQHF | TGTGCCAGCAGTGAAATCGGGGGCCGGCGTCAGCCCCAGCATTTT
TRBJ2-1 | NA | TRBV4-3 | TRBD2 | CATGGRGNEQFF | TGCGCCACCGGAGGGCGGGGGAATGAGCAGTTCTTC
TRBJ2-2 | NA | TRBV7-8 | TRBD2 | CASSRVVGRDTGELFF | TGTGCCAGCAGCAGAGTTGTCGGGAGGGACACCGGGGAGCTGTTTTTT
TRBJ2-3 | NA | TRBV5-1 | TRBD2 | CASSLGLAGRTDTQYF | TGCGCCAGCAGCTTGGGACTAGCGGGGCGCACAGATACGCAGTATTTT
TRBJ2-7 | NA | TRBV6-5 | NA | CASSYSAAGSYEQYF | TGTGCCAGCAGTTACTCAGCGGCGGGGTCCTACGAGCAGTACTTC
TRBJ2-7 | NA | TRBV5-1 | NA | CASSLVGSEQYF | TGCGCCAGCAGCTTGGTAGGCTCCGAGCAGTACTTC
TRBJ2-5 | once | TRBV7-2 | TRBD2 | CASRPPLGAGGQETQYF | TGTGCCAGCCGGCCCCCCCTTGGAGCGGGAGGCCAAGAGACCCAGTACTTC
TRBJ2-2 | NA | TRBV6-4 | TRBD2 | CASRTSGRGGELFF | TGTGCCAGCCGGACTAGCGGTAGAGGCGGGGAGCTGTTTTTT
TRBJ2-7 | few | TRBV15 | NA | CATSRAFRASYEQYF | TGTGCCACCAGCAGGGCCTTCCGGGCCAGCTACGAGCAGTACTTC
TRBJ2-3 | NA | TRBV6-5 | TRBD2 | CASSRSSGTTDTQYF | TGTGCCAGCAGTAGATCTAGCGGGACCACAGATACGCAGTATTTT